One T cell receptor (beta chain) is described in this entry. Using unique molecular identifiers, the investigators prepared the TCRbeta library. TCRdb reanalysed the PCR reads using MiXCR and keeps one entry per CDR3 protein. The profile covers 490,000 or so distinct CDR3 sequences, with around 12% appearing a single time and about 6% taken by the ten largest. In germline, CDR1 is MNHNS, CDR2 SASEGT. Deletions cut 4 bases from V and 4 bases from J, with 16 bases between. This CDR3 is 16 amino acids long. The data originate from a study of T-cell reconstitution after alpha-beta-depleted transplantation in children.

The receptor was derived from a human donor who donated a stem cell graft to a child with combined immunodeficiency. The rearrangement uses TRBV6-1 and TRBJ2-2; D is possibly TRBD1 or TRBD2 (5 bases each). The source was PBMCs from the stem cell graft donor, collected from the stem cell graft. CDR3 DNA: TGTGCCAGCAGTGGTCTGATGGGGGATCTCACCGGGGAGCTGTTTTTT. Protein product: CASSGLMGDLTGELFF.